The table lists the clone carrying this T cell receptor (beta chain) with a count of one. Per the original data handling: Cell counts per sample came from amplifying reference gene primers. Assay: immunoSEQ multiplex PCR; the TCRdb copy retains only in-frame clones and omits some. D and trimming come from the DNA, and the V and J calls and clone size come from that table. The sample shows approximately 250,000 clones, about 87% of them seen only once. Per the germline V gene, CDR1 is SGHVS and CDR2 is FNYEAQ. After removal of 5 bases from V and 7 bases from J, the junction contained 11 bases not matched to a gene. This CDR3 has 15 amino acids. These data originate in a study of blood T cell repertoires in COVID-19. Study at large: COVID-19 samples, acute and convalescent, were from the United States, Italy and Spain. In each case, the material was cDNA or gDNA derived from T cells, B-cell-depleted T cells, or PBMCs.

Participants were aged roughly 18 to 100 years from approximately 24 US areas. The sequence was obtained from a woman under 40 with acute COVID-19. Sequences were obtained from PBMCs or T cells enriched from blood (not recorded which). The chain recombines TRBV7-6 with TRBJ2-1, with 7 bases identical to TRBD1. CDR3 residues: CASSTNPDRANEQFF. The DNA for the CDR3 is TGTGCCAGCAGCACAAATCCCGACAGGGCGAATGAGCAGTTCTTC.